The next 22 T cell receptor beta chains were all read from a single sample in a study of graft-versus-host responses after intestinal transplantation. Method: immunoSEQ multiplex PCR; TCRdb's copy keeps in-frame clones and lacks some. The data hold roughly 10,000 clones, with 25% to 30% observed a single time. The sequencing here drew on alloreactive CD4+ T cells from a mixed lymphocyte reaction culture, taken before intestinal transplant. As for subset: CFSE-low proliferating T cells sorted from approximately 6-day pre-transplant mixed lymphocyte reaction (GvH or HvG direction). The receptor source for this set is a human patient who received an intestinal transplant.

The V gene is TRBV18, the J gene TRBJ1-3; TRBD1 matches at 9 bases. The CDR3 covers 19 residues. In germline, CDR1 is KGHSH, CDR2 LQKENI. V lost 3 bases, J lost 0 bases, and 12 bases stayed unmatched. The CDR3 spells CASSPPGQGIRFSGNTIYF. The CDR3, as DNA: TGTGCCAGCTCACCCCCAGGACAGGGGATTCGGTTCTCTGGAAACACCATATATTTT.

In this sample, this clone is medium-sized. The chain carries TRBV19 and TRBJ2-7; D not resolved. Trimming removed 6 bases at V and 2 bases at J, with 17 bases between. Germline CDR1 reads LNHDA; CDR2 reads SQIVND (reference sequence). The CDR3 sequence is 15 residues long. CDR3 sequence (DNA): TGTGCCAGTAGCTTTATACCAGCGTCTACCTACGAGCAGTACTTC. Its translation: CASSFIPASTYEQYF.

This clone was observed a few times. The chain carries TRBV29-1 and TRBJ2-1, with TRBD2 matching over 14 bases. From germline, CDR1 is SQVTM and CDR2 ANQGSEA. V trimming: 5 bases; J trimming: 0 bases; junction bases outside the gene matches: 6. The CDR3 covers 17 residues. The CDR3 sequence: CSVPGLAGVSSYNEQFF. For the CDR3, the DNA is TGCAGCGTTCCGGGACTAGCGGGAGTCTCCTCCTACAATGAGCAGTTCTTC.

The chain joins TRBV28 to TRBJ2-1, with 8 bases lining up with TRBD2. Germline-derived CDR1 and CDR2 are MDHEN and SYDVKM. The CDR3 has 14 residues. J lost 9 bases, V lost 0 bases, and 4 bases had no gene match. The CDR3 spells CASSLWTSDGEQFF. The CDR3 DNA reads as TGTGCCAGCAGTTTATGGACTAGCGATGGTGAGCAGTTCTTC.

This clone was recorded a few times. The CDR3 protein is CSVEDGQSYEQYF. In nucleotides, the CDR3 is TGCAGCGTTGAAGACGGACAGTCCTACGAGCAGTACTTC. The rearrangement uses TRBV29-1 and TRBJ2-7; a possible D gene is TRBD1 (6 bases). The CDR3 is made up of 13 amino acids. Per germline, CDR1 SQVTM and CDR2 ANQGSEA. V was clipped by 0 bases and J by 1 base, with 7 bases between them.

CDR3 bases: TGTGCCAGCAGCTTGAGCCTCCCCTACGAGCAGTACTTC. Encoded protein: CASSLSLPYEQYF. The chain links TRBV7-6 to TRBJ2-7; no clear D gene. The CDR3 extends over 13 amino acids. Looked up from germline, CDR1 is SGHVS and CDR2 is FNYEAQ. V dropped 3 bases and J dropped 2 bases, with 8 bases sitting between them.

The V and J genes are TRBV14 and TRBJ2-5; 7 nucleotides align to TRBD1. The J call is doubtful: the DNA matches TRBJ2-7 better. The CDR3 contains 15 residues. Germline CDR1 SGHDN, CDR2 FVKESK. For the CDR3, the DNA is TGTGCCAGCAGTCCTCGCAGACAGGGCTCCTACGAGCAGTACTTC. It codes for CASSPRRQGSYEQYF.

This clone counts as medium-sized. The chain couples TRBV28 to TRBJ2-1; the D gene could be TRBD1 or TRBD2 (5 bases each). CDR1 and CDR2 (germline): MDHEN, SYDVKM. The CDR3 is 14 residues long. The V and J ends lost 8 bases and 9 bases respectively, with 20 bases between them. CDR3 coding DNA: TGTGCCAGCCTTAAAGCCTGGGGGATCCTTGAGCAGTTCTTC. It encodes CASLKAWGILEQFF.

V usage is TRBV7-9 and J usage is TRBJ2-3, with D tentatively TRBD1 (6 bases). V was pared by 5 bases and J by 3 bases, with 9 bases between. Germline V gives CDR1 SEHNR, CDR2 FQNEAQ (reference sequence). CDR3 size: 13 residues. The CDR3 reads CASSTTGTDTQYF. The CDR3 bases are TGTGCCAGCAGCACCACAGGGACAGATACGCAGTATTTT.

This clone has just one count. The CDR3 loop reads CASSAAYNEQFF. In nucleotides, the CDR3 is TGTGCCAGCAGCGCAGCTTACAATGAGCAGTTCTTC. The chain has TRBV11-2 and TRBJ2-1; D is unresolved. Trimming took off 5 bases at V and 4 bases at J, with 6 bases between the two ends. The CDR3 loop spans 12 amino acids. The V gene's germline CDR1 is SGHAT and CDR2 FQNNGV.

The rearrangement links TRBV25-1 to TRBJ2-3; D may match TRBD1 or TRBD2 (5 bases each). There are 16 residues in the CDR3. The V and J ends lost 2 bases and 5 bases respectively, with 17 bases between them. CDR1 and CDR2 from the germline V gene are MGHDK and SYGVNS. DNA of the CDR3: TGTGCCAGCAGTGAAGTCTACGGGATTGGGGGAGATACGCAGTATTTT. Translated, it gives CASSEVYGIGGDTQYF.

The chain employs TRBV19 and TRBJ1-1, with D uncertain. Trimming took off 5 bases at V and 4 bases at J, with 2 bases between the two ends. This CDR3 comprises 10 residues. Germline V lookup: CDR1 LNHDA, CDR2 SQIVND (reference sequence). CDR3 residues: CASSATEAFF. The CDR3 nucleotides read TGTGCCAGTAGTGCCACTGAAGCTTTCTTT.

This clone was observed a few times. This chain joins TRBV5-1 and TRBJ1-1, with 8 bases lining up with TRBD1. The CDR3 spans 17 residues. Germline CDR1 reads SGHRS; CDR2 reads YFSETQ. V lost 0 bases, J lost 0 bases, and 7 bases stayed unmatched. CDR3 in DNA: TGCGCCAGCAGCTTGGCCCCCCAGGGGGCGATGAACACTGAAGCTTTCTTT. It encodes CASSLAPQGAMNTEAFF.

CDR3 sequence (DNA): TGCGCCAGCGGGAGATTAACCGGGGAGCTGTTTTTT. Translation: CASGRLTGELFF. This sequence joins TRBV10-2 and TRBJ2-2, with D maybe TRBD2 (5 bases). Germline loops: CDR1 WSHSY, CDR2 SAAADI. The CDR3 consists of 12 residues. Deletions cut 8 bases from V and 5 bases from J, with 9 bases between.

J is TRBJ2-1 and V is TRBV11-2; tentative D call: TRBD2 (5 bases). This CDR3 has 15 residues. The ends were cut back, 5 bases at V and 8 bases at J, with 19 bases in the middle. From germline, CDR1 is SGHAT and CDR2 FQNNGV. CDR3 sequence (DNA): TGTGCCAGCAGCCTTCTTCCACTAGAAGATGATGAGCAGTTCTTC. It yields the protein CASSLLPLEDDEQFF.

In DNA form, the CDR3 reads TGTGCCAGCAGCTCAGAAGTGGAATCCTACAATGAGCAGTTCTTC. Its protein is CASSSEVESYNEQFF. V is TRBV7-6 and J is TRBJ2-1; no clear D gene. CDR3 size: 15 residues. Trimming took off 4 bases at V and 1 base at J, with 11 bases between the two ends. Germline CDR1 and CDR2: SGHVS and FNYEAQ.

Sample share makes this clone medium-sized. J is TRBJ2-1 and V is TRBV19; the match to TRBD2 covers 7 bases. The CDR3 spans 14 residues. Germline V gives CDR1 LNHDA, CDR2 SQIVND (reference sequence). V gave up 11 bases and J gave up 4 bases; unmatched junction bases: 11. The CDR3 sequence: CASQRDYSYNEQFF. The CDR3 DNA is TGTGCCTCTCAACGGGACTACTCATACAATGAGCAGTTCTTC.

This clone is medium-sized within its sample. V and J are TRBV7-8 and TRBJ2-3; D is uncertain. The CDR3 is made up of 13 amino acids. Looked up from germline, CDR1 is SGHVS and CDR2 is FQNEAQ. V was trimmed by 1 base and J by 4 bases, leaving 6 bases between them. CDR3 bases: TGTGCCAGCAGCTTAGGGGCCCCAGATACGCAGTATTTT. The encoded protein is CASSLGAPDTQYF.

By sample fraction, this clone is medium-sized. This chain joins TRBV27 and TRBJ2-7, with a possible D match to TRBD2 (5 bases). The CDR3 consists of 15 residues. Between the trimmed V and J ends, which lost 0 bases and 0 bases, there was a span of 9 bases. In germline, CDR1 is MNHEY, CDR2 SMNVEV (reference sequence). The CDR3 DNA reads as TGTGCCAGCAGTTTATCGAGGGAAAGCTCCTACGAGCAGTACTTC. Amino acids: CASSLSRESSYEQYF.

V usage is TRBV27 and J usage is TRBJ2-1; tentative D call: TRBD2 (6 bases). Trimming removed 7 bases at V and 3 bases at J, with 16 bases between. Germline V lookup: CDR1 MNHEY, CDR2 SMNVEV (reference sequence). The CDR3 is 15 amino acids. Written as DNA, the CDR3 is TGTGCCAGCACCCCCGGGACTGATTTCTACAATGAGCAGTTCTTC. Translation gives CASTPGTDFYNEQFF.

The sample holds one count of this clone. The J gene is TRBJ2-1, the V gene TRBV6-5, with 14 bases identical to TRBD2. CDR1 and CDR2 (germline): MNHEY, SVGAGI. The CDR3 is 15 amino acids. The V segment lost 5 bases and the J segment 7 bases; nucleotides outside the gene matches: 4. The CDR3 reads CASSPRTSGGNEQFF. The CDR3, as DNA: TGTGCCAGCAGTCCCCGGACTAGCGGGGGGAATGAGCAGTTCTTC.

The J gene is TRBJ2-6, the V gene TRBV1. TRBV1 is flagged as a pseudogene. The CDR3 consists of 17 residues. In DNA, the CDR3 is TGCACCAGCAGTCGGTTTGTGCACAAAAGTCGGGCCAACGTCCTGACTTTC. The encoded protein is CTSSRFVHKSRANVLTF.